Presented here are 30 T cell receptor beta chains from one specimen sequenced in a study of blood T cell repertoires in COVID-19. Data came from immunoSEQ multiplex PCR; TCRdb stores just in-frame clones and leaves some out. The sample yields tens of thousands of clones, roughly 80% seen once. The sequenced sample consisted of peripheral blood. The receptors derive from a woman older than 75 with active or convalescent COVID-19.

The chain joins TRBV5-1 to TRBJ2-5, with D hard to call. Trimming took off 0 bases at V and 1 base at J, with 10 bases between the two ends. The CDR3 spans 15 residues. Germline V lookup: CDR1 SGHRS, CDR2 YFSETQ. CDR3 sequence (DNA): TGCGCCAGCAGCTTGGCCGTCGGCGGCCAAGAGACCCAGTACTTC. Translation gives CASSLAVGGQETQYF.

The rearrangement links TRBV11-2 to TRBJ2-4; a weak D match, TRBD1 (6 bases). This CDR3 has 18 amino acids. The V end lost 1 base, the J end lost 0 bases, and 16 bases lay between the germline ends. The V gene's germline CDR1 is SGHAT and CDR2 FQNNGV. CDR3 sequence: CASSLAQTGSLAKNIQYF. The CDR3, as DNA: TGTGCCAGCAGCTTAGCACAGACAGGCTCGCTAGCCAAAAACATTCAGTACTTC. Together with reference TRBV11-2 and TRBJ2-4, the CDR3 gives the full variable domain: EAGVAQSPRYKIIEKRQSVAFWCNPISGHATLYWYQQILGQGPKLLIQFQNNGVVDDSQLPKDRFSAERLKGVDSTLKIQPAKLEDSAVYLCASSLAQTGSLAKNIQYFGAGTRLSVL.

The chain carries TRBV11-2 and TRBJ2-3; TRBD2 matches at 10 bases. The J segment lost 4 bases and the V segment lost 7 bases, leaving 17 bases of the junction unmatched. This CDR3 is built from 18 residues. Germline CDR1 reads SGHAT; CDR2 reads FQNNGV. The DNA of the CDR3 is TGTGCCAGCAACGAGGGGGGCCTAGCGGGAGTGTACGCAGATACGCAGTATTTT. This gives the protein CASNEGGLAGVYADTQYF.

V gene TRBV29-1 combines with J gene TRBJ1-2; 7 bases align to TRBD1. V shed 6 bases and J 1 base; nucleotides not matched to a gene: 11. The CDR3 has 15 amino acids. CDR1 and CDR2 (germline): SQVTM, ANQGSEA. The CDR3 DNA is TGCAGCGTCTTATTACCGGGACAGTTTAACTATGGCTACACCTTC. Translating gives CSVLLPGQFNYGYTF.

This clone has just one count. The chain recombines TRBV28 with TRBJ2-7; perhaps TRBD2 as D (5 bases). This CDR3 is 14 amino acids long. Germline V gene lookup returns CDR1 MDHEN and CDR2 SYDVKM. The ends were cut back, 4 bases at V and 3 bases at J, with 13 bases in the middle. Here the CDR3 DNA reads TGTGCCAGCAGTTCCCTGCGGACTGTCTACGAGCAGTACTTC. It translates to CASSSLRTVYEQYF.

The chain has TRBV7-9 and TRBJ2-5, with D maybe TRBD2 (5 bases). V was shortened by 5 bases and J by 1 base, with 11 bases between the two germline ends. CDR3 size: 14 residues. CDR1 and CDR2 (germline): SEHNR, FQNEAQ (reference sequence). The CDR3: CASSASSGQETQYF. In DNA form, the CDR3 reads TGTGCCAGCAGCGCCTCGAGCGGCCAAGAGACCCAGTACTTC.

The chain has TRBV7-2 and TRBJ1-5; TRBD1 matches 7 bases. CDR1 SGHTA and CDR2 FQGNSA come from the germline V gene. The ends lost 4 bases at V and 9 bases at J; junction bases unmatched: 12. The CDR3 loop spans 15 amino acids. For the CDR3, the DNA is TGTGCCAGCAGCTCGAAACAGGGACAGTTGGCGCCCCAGCATTTT. Protein sequence: CASSSKQGQLAPQHF. The whole variable domain, remainder taken from reference TRBV7-2 and TRBJ1-5, is GAGVSQSPSNKVTEKGKDVELRCDPISGHTALYWYRQSLGQGLEFLIYFQGNSAPDKSGLPSDRFSAERTGGSVSTLTIQRTQQEDSAVYLCASSSKQGQLAPQHFGDGTRLSIL.

V gene TRBV7-9 combines with J gene TRBJ1-4, with 9 bases aligning to TRBD1. Germline V gives CDR1 SEHNR, CDR2 FQNEAQ (reference sequence). V lost 4 bases to trimming and J lost 7 bases; unmatched junction nucleotides: 4. This CDR3 is 14 amino acids long. The CDR3 here is CASSSGTGPEKLFF. CDR3 nucleotides: TGTGCCAGCAGCTCCGGGACAGGGCCTGAAAAACTGTTTTTT.

V usage is TRBV10-1 and J usage is TRBJ2-7; TRBD2 aligns across 8 bases. The CDR3 is 17 amino acids. The junction had 12 bases not matched to a gene; V was cut back by 5 bases and J by 0 bases. Germline-derived CDR1 and CDR2 are WNHNN and SYGVQD (reference sequence). DNA for the CDR3: TGCGCCAGCAGTAGAGGGTCAACTAGCGGACCCTCCTACGAGCAGTACTTC. Protein: CASSRGSTSGPSYEQYF.

The V call is TRBV30, the J call TRBJ2-2; tentative D call: TRBD2 (5 bases). This CDR3 has 13 amino acids. Trimming took off 3 bases at V and 1 base at J, with 6 bases between the two ends. Germline CDR1 reads GTSNPN; CDR2 reads SVGIG (reference sequence). CDR3: CAWSRGNTGELFF. The CDR3 nucleotides are TGTGCCTGGAGCCGGGGGAACACCGGGGAGCTGTTTTTT.

The rearrangement links TRBV18 to TRBJ2-7; possible D gene TRBD1, 5 bases. Germline-derived CDR1 and CDR2 are KGHSH and LQKENI. This CDR3 region has 14 residues. V was pared by 7 bases and J by 6 bases, with 19 bases between. The CDR3 DNA is TGTGCCAGCTTTACGACAGTCGGCCCCTGCGAGCAGTACTTC. It encodes CASFTTVGPCEQYF.

This chain links TRBV19 with TRBJ2-3; TRBD2 matches 8 bases. CDR1 is LNHDA and CDR2 is SQIVND in the germline V gene (reference sequence). Trimming removed 5 bases from V and 1 base from J; junction bases left unmatched: 2. The CDR3 totals 14 residues. DNA for the CDR3: TGTGCCAGTAGTGTTAGCGGGGGCACAGATACGCAGTATTTT. Translating gives CASSVSGGTDTQYF. Together with reference TRBV19 and TRBJ2-3, the CDR3 gives the full variable domain: DGGITQSPKYLFRKEGQNVTLSCEQNLNHDAMYWYRQDPGQGLRLIYYSQIVNDFQKGDIAEGYSVSREKKESFPLTVTSAQKNPTAFYLCASSVSGGTDTQYFGPGTRLTVL.

This clone was counted a few times. The chain couples TRBV19 to TRBJ1-1, with D unresolved. Germline CDR1 and CDR2: LNHDA and SQIVND (reference sequence). The CDR3 length is 13 residues. V dropped 0 bases and J dropped 11 bases, with 13 bases sitting between them. DNA of the CDR3: TGTGCCAGTAGTATAGACTTGGCCCGGCGGGCTTTCTTT. Its protein product is CASSIDLARRAFF.

The sample holds one count of this clone. This chain joins TRBV6-6 and TRBJ2-3, with D perhaps matching TRBD1 (5 bases). V dropped 0 bases and J dropped 1 base, with 8 bases sitting between them. This CDR3 is built from 15 residues. The germline gives CDR1 MNHNY, CDR2 SVGAGI (reference sequence). The CDR3 region is CASSYSPRGTDTQYF. CDR3 in DNA: TGTGCCAGCAGTTACTCGCCCAGGGGCACAGATACGCAGTATTTT.

The genes are TRBV12-3 or TRBV12-4 and TRBJ1-5; D is uncertain. The V end was cut by 3 bases, the J end by 3 bases, with 3 bases between. The CDR3 length is 12 residues. CDR3 DNA sequence: TGTGCCAGCAGTTTCTCCAATCAGCCCCAGCATTTT. Translated: CASSFSNQPQHF.

The rearrangement links TRBV14 to TRBJ2-7; weak D call: TRBD2 (6 bases). The CDR3 runs to 14 residues. CDR1 is SGHDN and CDR2 is FVKESK in the germline V gene. V dropped 5 bases and J dropped 1 base, with 12 bases sitting between them. In DNA, the CDR3 is TGTGCCAGCAGCATCCTGGGGGGATCCTACGAGCAGTACTTC. This sequence encodes CASSILGGSYEQYF.

This chain connects TRBV11-2 to TRBJ2-4, with a weak D call TRBD2 (5 bases). Germline V lookup: CDR1 SGHAT, CDR2 FQNNGV. The CDR3 has 16 residues. V was pared by 5 bases and J by 6 bases, with 20 bases between. CDR3 nucleotides: TGTGCCAGCAGCCTCTCACAAGGACTGCCAGGAAACATTCAGTACTTC. It specifies CASSLSQGLPGNIQYF. Looking up the rest from reference TRBV11-2 and TRBJ2-4 gives the full variable domain: EAGVAQSPRYKIIEKRQSVAFWCNPISGHATLYWYQQILGQGPKLLIQFQNNGVVDDSQLPKDRFSAERLKGVDSTLKIQPAKLEDSAVYLCASSLSQGLPGNIQYFGAGTRLSVL.

This clone was seen a handful of times. V gene TRBV11-3 combines with J gene TRBJ2-1; 11 bases map to TRBD2. Germline-derived CDR1 and CDR2 are SGHNT and YENEEA. V gave up 0 bases and J gave up 5 bases; unmatched junction bases: 9. The CDR3 is 18 amino acids. CDR3 in amino acids: CASSLDRGLAASHNEQFF. For the CDR3, the DNA is TGTGCCAGCAGCTTAGACCGGGGACTAGCGGCTTCCCACAATGAGCAGTTCTTC. The complete variable domain, with remaining parts taken from reference TRBV11-3 and TRBJ2-1, reads EAGVVQSPRYKIIEKKQPVAFWCNPISGHNTLYWYLQNLGQGPELLIRYENEEAVDDSQLPKDRFSAERLKGVDSTLKIQPAELGDSAVYLCASSLDRGLAASHNEQFFGPGTRLTVL.

This clone was seen just once. This rearrangement joins TRBV19 to TRBJ2-5; 8 nucleotides align to TRBD1. Germline trimming cut 6 bases from V and 4 bases from J; bases unmatched to any gene: 4. The CDR3 runs to 13 residues. The germline gives CDR1 LNHDA, CDR2 SQIVND (reference sequence). CDR3 loop: CASRAGGTETQYF. In DNA form, the CDR3 reads TGTGCCAGTAGGGCAGGGGGCACAGAGACCCAGTACTTC. The full variable domain, with the rest looked up from reference TRBV19 and TRBJ2-5, is DGGITQSPKYLFRKEGQNVTLSCEQNLNHDAMYWYRQDPGQGLRLIYYSQIVNDFQKGDIAEGYSVSREKKESFPLTVTSAQKNPTAFYLCASRAGGTETQYFGPGTRLLVL.

V usage is TRBV7-9 and J usage is TRBJ1-6, with unresolved D. V lost 11 bases to trimming and J lost 0 bases, with 11 bases between them. The CDR3 covers 14 residues. The germline V gene has CDR1 SEHNR and CDR2 FQNEAQ (reference sequence). The CDR3: CAGRRSSYNSPLHF. The CDR3 nucleotides read TGTGCCGGGAGGAGAAGCTCCTATAATTCACCCCTCCACTTT.

This chain connects TRBV7-9 to TRBJ1-4; perhaps TRBD1 as D (6 bases). The germline gives CDR1 SEHNR, CDR2 FQNEAQ (reference sequence). This CDR3 comprises 13 residues. Trimming removed 4 bases at V and 7 bases at J, with 10 bases between. This CDR3 is CASSSQGTEKLFF. The CDR3 bases are TGTGCCAGCAGCTCCCAGGGGACTGAAAAACTGTTTTTT.

This rearrangement joins TRBV19 to TRBJ2-6, with D possibly matching TRBD2 (5 bases). Germline V gene data show CDR1 as LNHDA and CDR2 as SQIVND (reference sequence). The CDR3 consists of 15 residues. The V end lost 8 bases, the J end lost 4 bases, and 15 bases lay between the germline ends. The CDR3 protein is CASVGLSSGANVLTF. For the CDR3, the DNA is TGTGCCAGTGTCGGACTGTCCTCGGGGGCCAACGTCCTGACTTTC.

This clone was counted between two and nine times. CDR3 sequence: CASSQTGTASSGNTIYF. CDR3 nucleotide sequence: TGTGCCAGCAGCCAGACCGGGACAGCGAGCTCTGGAAACACCATATATTTT. The rearrangement uses TRBV4-2 and TRBJ1-3; 7 positions agree with TRBD1. Germline CDR1 and CDR2: LGHNA and YNFKEQ. Trimming cost V 3 bases and J 0 bases; bases outside gene matches: 8. There are 17 residues in the CDR3.

The chain links TRBV7-2 to TRBJ2-3; 14 nucleotides align to TRBD2. Trimming removed 4 bases from V and 14 bases from J; junction bases left unmatched: 5. The CDR3 has 13 amino acids. Germline V gives CDR1 SGHTA, CDR2 FQGNSA. CDR3: CASSSGLAGGGYF. The CDR3 DNA reads TGTGCCAGCAGCTCAGGACTAGCGGGGGGAGGGTATTTT.

The chain links TRBV3-1 (or the pseudogene TRBV3-2) to TRBJ2-2; D not resolved. Germline CDR1 is LGHDT and CDR2 is YNNKEL (reference sequence). Trimming left V 1 base short and J 3 bases short, with 9 bases between. This CDR3 is 15 amino acids long. CDR3 sequence: CASSQVSVDTGELFF. The DNA of the CDR3 is TGTGCCAGCAGCCAAGTCAGTGTGGACACCGGGGAGCTGTTTTTT.

This sequence joins TRBV19 and TRBJ1-2; tentative D call: TRBD1 (5 bases). This CDR3 has 13 amino acids. V was cut by 7 bases and J by 5 bases, with 14 bases left in between. Germline CDR1 is LNHDA and CDR2 is SQIVND (reference sequence). CDR3 nucleotide sequence: TGTGCCAGTACGGCTCAGGGCCGGTATGGCTACACCTTC. As protein: CASTAQGRYGYTF.

The chain recombines TRBV9 with TRBJ2-3; TRBD2 aligns across 8 bases. The CDR3 runs to 15 residues. Per the germline V gene, CDR1 is SGDLS and CDR2 is YYNGEE. Unmatched junction bases numbered 7, after V lost 3 bases and J lost 4 bases. The CDR3: CASSAPTGGPDTQYF. CDR3 DNA: TGTGCCAGCAGCGCCCCTACGGGGGGGCCAGATACGCAGTATTTT.

V gene TRBV27 combines with J gene TRBJ1-2; TRBD1 matches at 9 bases. CDR1 MNHEY and CDR2 SMNVEV come from the germline V gene (reference sequence). Germline trimming cut 4 bases from V and 5 bases from J; bases unmatched to any gene: 11. This CDR3 is 16 amino acids long. For the CDR3, the DNA is TGTGCCAGCAGTTCATACAGGGGGCCCACCACTTATGGCTACACCTTC. Encoded protein: CASSSYRGPTTYGYTF.

The chain couples TRBV21-1 to TRBJ1-1; the DNA was not compared with TRBD1, the D call given in the table. TRBV21-1 is recorded as a pseudogene. The CDR3 is 15 residues long. Here the CDR3 reads CASSKRTEVNTEAFF. The CDR3 DNA is TGTGCCAGCAGCAAACGGACAGAAGTGAACACTGAAGCTTTCTTT.

The rearrangement joins TRBV6-2 or TRBV6-3 to TRBJ2-2, with 7 bases lining up with TRBD2. Germline V gene sequence: CDR1 MNHEY, CDR2 SVGEGT. This CDR3 is 17 amino acids long. V dropped 4 bases and J dropped 3; count of bases not matched to a gene: 11. The CDR3 sequence is CASSFSGLVRDTGELFF. The CDR3 DNA follows: TGTGCCAGCAGTTTTTCAGGACTAGTTCGCGACACCGGGGAGCTGTTTTTT.